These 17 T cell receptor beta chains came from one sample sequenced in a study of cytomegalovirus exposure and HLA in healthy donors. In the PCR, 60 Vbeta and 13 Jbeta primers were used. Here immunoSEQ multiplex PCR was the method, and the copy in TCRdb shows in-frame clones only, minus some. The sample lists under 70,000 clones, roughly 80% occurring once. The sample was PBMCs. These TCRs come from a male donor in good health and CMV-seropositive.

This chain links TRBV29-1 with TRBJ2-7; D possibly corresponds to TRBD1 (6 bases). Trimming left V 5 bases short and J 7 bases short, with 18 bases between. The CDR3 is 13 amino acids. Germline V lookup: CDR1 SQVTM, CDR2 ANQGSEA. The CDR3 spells CSVRPGTQLEQYF. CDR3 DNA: TGCAGCGTTAGACCCGGGACACAGCTGGAGCAGTACTTC.

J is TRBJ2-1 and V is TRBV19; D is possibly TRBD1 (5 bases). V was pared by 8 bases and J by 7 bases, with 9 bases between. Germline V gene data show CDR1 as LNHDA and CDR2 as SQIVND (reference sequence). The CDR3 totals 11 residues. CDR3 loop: CASFQGNEQFF. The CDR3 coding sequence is TGTGCCAGTTTCCAGGGAAATGAGCAGTTCTTC.

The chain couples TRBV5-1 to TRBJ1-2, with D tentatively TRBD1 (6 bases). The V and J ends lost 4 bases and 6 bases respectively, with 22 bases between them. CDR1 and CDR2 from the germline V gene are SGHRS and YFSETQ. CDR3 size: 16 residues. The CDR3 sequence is CASSPGVRGPQDGYTF. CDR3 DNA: TGCGCCAGCAGCCCCGGCGTCAGGGGCCCCCAGGATGGCTACACCTTC.

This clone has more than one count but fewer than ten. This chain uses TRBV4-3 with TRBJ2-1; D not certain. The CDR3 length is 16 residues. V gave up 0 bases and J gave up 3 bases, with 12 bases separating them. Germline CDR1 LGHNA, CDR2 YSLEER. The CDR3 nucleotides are TGCGCCAGCAGCCAAGATAACAGTATTAACTACAATGAGCAGTTCTTC. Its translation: CASSQDNSINYNEQFF.

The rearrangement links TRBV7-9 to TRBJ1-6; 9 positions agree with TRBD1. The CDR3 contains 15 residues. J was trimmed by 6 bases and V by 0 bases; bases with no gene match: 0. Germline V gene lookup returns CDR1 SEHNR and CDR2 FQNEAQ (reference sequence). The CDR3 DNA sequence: TGTGCCAGCAGCTTAGCGGACAGGGGTAATTCACCCCTCCACTTT. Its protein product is CASSLADRGNSPLHF.

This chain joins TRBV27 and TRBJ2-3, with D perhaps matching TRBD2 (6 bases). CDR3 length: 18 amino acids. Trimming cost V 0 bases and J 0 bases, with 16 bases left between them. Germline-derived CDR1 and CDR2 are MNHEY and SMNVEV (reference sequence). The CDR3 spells CASSLSLIGGASTDTQYF. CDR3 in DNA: TGTGCCAGCAGTTTATCCCTCATCGGGGGAGCTAGCACAGATACGCAGTATTTT.

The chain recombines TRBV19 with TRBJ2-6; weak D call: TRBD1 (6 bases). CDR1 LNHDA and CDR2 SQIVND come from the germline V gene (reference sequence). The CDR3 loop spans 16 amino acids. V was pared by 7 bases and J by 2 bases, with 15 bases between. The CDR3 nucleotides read TGTGCCAGTATTGGGCAGGGGCCCACTGGGGCCAACGTCCTGACTTTC. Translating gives CASIGQGPTGANVLTF.

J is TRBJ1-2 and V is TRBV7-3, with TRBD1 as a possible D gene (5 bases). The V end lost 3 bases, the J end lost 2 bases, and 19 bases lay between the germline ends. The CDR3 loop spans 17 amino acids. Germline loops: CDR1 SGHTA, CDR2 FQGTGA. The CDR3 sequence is CASSLGRIGGSNYGYTF. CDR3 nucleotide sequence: TGTGCCAGCAGCTTGGGAAGGATCGGGGGTTCGAACTATGGCTACACCTTC.

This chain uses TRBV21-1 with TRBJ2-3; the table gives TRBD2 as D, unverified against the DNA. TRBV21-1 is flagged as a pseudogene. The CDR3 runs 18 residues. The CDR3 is CASSPRGTSGGFTDTQYF. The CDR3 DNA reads TGTGCCAGCAGCCCTAGAGGGACTAGCGGGGGGTTCACAGATACGCAGTATTTT.

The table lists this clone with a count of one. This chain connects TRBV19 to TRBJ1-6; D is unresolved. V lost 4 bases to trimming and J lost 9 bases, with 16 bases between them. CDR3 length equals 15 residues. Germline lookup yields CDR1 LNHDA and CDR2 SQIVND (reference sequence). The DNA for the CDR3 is TGTGCCAGTAGTACGCAGCCGAGTGACATTTCACCCCTCCACTTT. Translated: CASSTQPSDISPLHF.

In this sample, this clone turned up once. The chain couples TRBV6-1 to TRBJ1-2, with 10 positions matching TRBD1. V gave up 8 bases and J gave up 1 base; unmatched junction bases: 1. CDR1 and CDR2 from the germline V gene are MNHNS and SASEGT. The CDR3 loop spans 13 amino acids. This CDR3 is CASGQGGNYGYTF. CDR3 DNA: TGTGCCAGCGGACAGGGGGGTAACTATGGCTACACCTTC.

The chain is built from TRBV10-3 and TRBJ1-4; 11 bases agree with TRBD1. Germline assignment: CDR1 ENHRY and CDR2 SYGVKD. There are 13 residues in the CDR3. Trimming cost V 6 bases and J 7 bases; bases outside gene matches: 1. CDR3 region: CAISGTGGEKLFF. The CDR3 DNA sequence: TGTGCCATCAGCGGGACAGGGGGTGAAAAACTGTTTTTT.

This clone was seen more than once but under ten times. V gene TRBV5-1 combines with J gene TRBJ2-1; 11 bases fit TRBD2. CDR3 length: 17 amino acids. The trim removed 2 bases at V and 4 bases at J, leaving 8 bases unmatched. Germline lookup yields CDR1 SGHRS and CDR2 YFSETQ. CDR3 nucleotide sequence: TGCGCCAGCAGCTTAGATTTAGCGGGAGGGATATACAATGAGCAGTTCTTC. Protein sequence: CASSLDLAGGIYNEQFF.

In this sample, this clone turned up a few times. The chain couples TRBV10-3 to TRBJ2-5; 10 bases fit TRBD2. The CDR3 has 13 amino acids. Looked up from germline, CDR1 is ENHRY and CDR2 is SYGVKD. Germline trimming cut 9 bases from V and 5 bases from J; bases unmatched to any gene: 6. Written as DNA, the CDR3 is TGTGCCATAAGCGGGGGGGCCGGTGAGACCCAGTACTTC. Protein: CAISGGAGETQYF.

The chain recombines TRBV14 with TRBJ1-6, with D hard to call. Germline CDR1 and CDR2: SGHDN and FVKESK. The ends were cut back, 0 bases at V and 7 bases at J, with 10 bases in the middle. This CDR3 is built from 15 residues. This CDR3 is CASSQDRSRNSPLHF. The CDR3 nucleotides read TGTGCCAGCAGCCAAGATCGGTCCCGGAATTCACCCCTCCACTTT.

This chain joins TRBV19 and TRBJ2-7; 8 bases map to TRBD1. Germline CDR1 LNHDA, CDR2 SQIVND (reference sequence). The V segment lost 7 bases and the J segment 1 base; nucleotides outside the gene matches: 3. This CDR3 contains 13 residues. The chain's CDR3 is CASTTGGSYEQYF. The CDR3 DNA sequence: TGTGCCAGTACAACAGGGGGTTCCTACGAGCAGTACTTC.

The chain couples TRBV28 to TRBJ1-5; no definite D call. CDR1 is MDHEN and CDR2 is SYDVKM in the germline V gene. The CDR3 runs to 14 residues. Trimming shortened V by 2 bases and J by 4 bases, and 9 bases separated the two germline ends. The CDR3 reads CASSLIGRNQPQHF. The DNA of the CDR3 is TGTGCCAGCAGTTTAATCGGGAGGAATCAGCCCCAGCATTTT.